These 5 T cell receptor beta chains originate from one sample sequenced in a study of human T cells and chemical hapten exposure. MiXCR, run by TCRdb on the RACE reads, gives a single entry per CDR3 protein. The sample shows roughly 200,000 distinct CDR3 sequences, 20% to 25% of them seen only once. Time point meaning: patch test 1, 2 weeks after DPC sensitization. Treatment reported: therapeutic diphenylcyclopropenone sensitization with weekly scalp DPC. The starting material was whole blood, obtained in connection with sensitization to the hapten diphenylcyclopropenone (DPC). The receptor source for this set is a woman aged 45-65 years with alopecia areata. Some clones in this sample may be carry-over from other donors' samples.

This clonotype was detected only a few times. The chain is built from TRBV28 and TRBJ2-6, with D tentatively TRBD1 (6 bases). CDR1 and CDR2 from the germline V gene are MDHEN and SYDVKM. The CDR3 extends over 16 amino acids. V was cut by 3 bases and J by 0 bases, with 9 bases left in between. For the CDR3, the DNA is TGTGCCAGCAGTTTGGCCAGGGGCTCTGGGGCCAACGTCCTGACTTTC. Amino acids: CASSLARGSGANVLTF.

V usage is TRBV20-1 and J usage is TRBJ1-5; TRBD1 matches at 11 bases. Trimming at V came to 8 bases and at J to 6 bases, leaving 3 bases not matched to a gene. Germline CDR1 and CDR2: DFQATT and SNEGSKA (reference sequence). The CDR3 extends over 12 amino acids. CDR3 in DNA: TGCAGTCCGGACAGGGGGCTTCAGCCCCAGCATTTT. Encoded protein: CSPDRGLQPQHF.

The genes are TRBV7-2 and TRBJ2-3; D perhaps matches TRBD2 (5 bases). Trimming took 5 bases from V and 2 from J, leaving 11 bases between them. Germline assignment: CDR1 SGHTA and CDR2 FQGNSA. This CDR3 comprises 14 residues. CDR3 in amino acids: CASSPGIATDTQYF. In DNA form, the CDR3 reads TGTGCCAGCAGCCCGGGGATAGCCACAGATACGCAGTATTTT.

The rearrangement links TRBV10-3 to TRBJ2-3, with no clear D. Germline-derived CDR1 and CDR2 are ENHRY and SYGVKD. CDR3 length: 12 amino acids. V was cut by 6 bases and J by 3 bases, with 7 bases left in between. CDR3 DNA: TGTGCCATCAGAGGGTTTACAGATACGCAGTATTTT. This gives the protein CAIRGFTDTQYF.

This clonotype was found a few times. The CDR3 DNA follows: TGTGCCAGCAGCACCGAGACAGTCTATGGCTACACCTTC. Its protein product is CASSTETVYGYTF. The chain joins TRBV11-2 to TRBJ1-2, with D maybe TRBD1 (5 bases). Trimming shortened V by 5 bases and J by 4 bases, and 11 bases separated the two germline ends. The CDR3 runs to 13 residues. CDR1 is SGHAT and CDR2 is FQNNGV in the germline V gene.